Below are 29 T cell receptor beta chains sequenced from a single sample in a study of blood T cell repertoires in COVID-19. The assay was immunoSEQ multiplex PCR, and TCRdb's table has in-frame clones only and misses some. The profile shows tens of thousands of clones, 84% of them singletons. The sequencing sample was made of peripheral blood. These receptors were collected from a man aged 35 to 55 with acute or convalescent COVID-19.

This clone was seen a few times. The chain joins TRBV12-3 or TRBV12-4 to TRBJ1-2, with D hard to call. Trimming removed 6 bases from V and 5 bases from J, with 10 bases in between. CDR3 length: 12 residues. CDR3 residues: CASRGLVYGYTF. Written as DNA, the CDR3 is TGTGCCAGCAGGGGCCTGGTGTATGGCTACACCTTC.

The V call is TRBV7-8, the J call TRBJ2-3; the D is unclear. Trimming took 1 base from V and 0 from J, leaving 8 bases between them. This CDR3 comprises 15 residues. The germline gives CDR1 SGHVS, CDR2 FQNEAQ. CDR3 amino acids: CASSLGSTSTDTQYF. In DNA, the CDR3 is TGTGCCAGCAGCTTAGGGTCTACTAGCACAGATACGCAGTATTTT. Complete variable domain (other parts from reference TRBV7-8 and TRBJ2-3): GAGVSQSPRYKVAKRGQDVALRCDPISGHVSLFWYQQALGQGPEFLTYFQNEAQLDKSGLPSDRFFAERPEGSVSTLKIQRTQQEDSAVYLCASSLGSTSTDTQYFGPGTRLTVL.

The chain joins TRBV7-2 to TRBJ2-3; TRBD2 matches at 8 bases. This CDR3 has 14 amino acids. J was trimmed by 12 bases and V by 4 bases; bases with no gene match: 12. Germline V lookup: CDR1 SGHTA, CDR2 FQGNSA. The CDR3 DNA sequence: TGTGCCAGCAGCTCGGCCCTCGGACTAGCCAATCAGTATTTT. Translated, it gives CASSSALGLANQYF. The full variable domain, with the rest looked up from reference TRBV7-2 and TRBJ2-3, is GAGVSQSPSNKVTEKGKDVELRCDPISGHTALYWYRQSLGQGLEFLIYFQGNSAPDKSGLPSDRFSAERTGGSVSTLTIQRTQQEDSAVYLCASSSALGLANQYFGPGTRLTVL.

The V gene is TRBV3-1 (or the pseudogene TRBV3-2), the J gene TRBJ1-1; D possibly corresponds to TRBD1 (5 bases). V dropped 1 base and J dropped 4 bases, with 19 bases sitting between them. Germline V gene data show CDR1 as LGHDT and CDR2 as YNNKEL (reference sequence). This CDR3 region has 17 residues. In DNA, the CDR3 is TGTGCCAGCAGCCAAGTCCCAAGTGGGGCGGGGAGCACTGAAGCTTTCTTT. Its protein product is CASSQVPSGAGSTEAFF.

The rearrangement uses TRBV5-6 and TRBJ2-7, with TRBD1 identical over 11 bases. Trimming took 4 bases from V and 3 from J; bases not matched to a gene: 12. CDR1 SGHDT and CDR2 YYEEEE come from the germline V gene. CDR3 length: 17 amino acids. The CDR3 loop is CASSPVGQGAFLYEQYF. The DNA of the CDR3 is TGTGCCAGCAGCCCGGTAGGACAGGGGGCTTTTCTCTACGAGCAGTACTTC.

The J gene is TRBJ2-5, the V gene TRBV7-7; 7 bases map to TRBD2. The CDR3 contains 14 residues. Per the germline V gene, CDR1 is SSHAT and CDR2 is FNYEAQ (reference sequence). Trimming cost V 5 bases and J 0 bases; bases outside gene matches: 3. The CDR3 nucleotides are TGTGCCAGCAGCATAGGGACTAACCAAGAGACCCAGTACTTC. Protein sequence: CASSIGTNQETQYF.

This clone has only a few counts. The CDR3 sequence: CASSLRQGGVYEQYF. In DNA form, the CDR3 reads TGTGCCAGCAGCCTAAGACAGGGGGGGGTCTACGAGCAGTACTTC. The chain combines TRBV11-2 with TRBJ2-7; 9 bases match TRBD1. After removal of 5 bases from V and 3 bases from J, the junction contained 8 bases not matched to a gene. This CDR3 is built from 15 residues. Germline V gives CDR1 SGHAT, CDR2 FQNNGV.

The CDR3: CASTRQGGNYGYTF. The CDR3, as DNA: TGTGCCAGCACGCGACAGGGTGGAAACTATGGCTACACCTTC. The chain recombines TRBV6-5 with TRBJ1-2; TRBD1 aligns across 7 bases. CDR1 is MNHEY, CDR2 SVGAGI, per germline. The CDR3 has 14 residues. With V trimmed by 7 bases and J by 2 bases, 7 bases remained unmatched.

The rearrangement uses TRBV5-4 and TRBJ2-1; 9 bases are a match to TRBD1. Germline CDR1 SGHNT, CDR2 YYREEE (reference sequence). With 0 bases clipped from V and 2 bases from J, the junction kept 3 bases outside the gene matches. This CDR3 spans 16 amino acids. The CDR3 reads CASSLGTGVAYNEQFF. The DNA of the CDR3 is TGTGCCAGCAGCTTGGGGACAGGGGTGGCCTACAATGAGCAGTTCTTC.

This clone has more than one count but fewer than ten. The chain joins TRBV9 to TRBJ2-2, with D tentatively TRBD1 or TRBD2 (9 bases each). V gave up 4 bases and J gave up 5 bases, with 33 bases separating them. CDR1 is SGDLS, CDR2 YYNGEE, per germline. This CDR3 spans 21 amino acids. In DNA, the CDR3 is TGTGCCAGCAGCCCACGCCCCGGGACAGGGTTTTACCTAGCGGGGACCGGGGAGCTGTTTTTT. Translation gives CASSPRPGTGFYLAGTGELFF.

DNA of the CDR3: TGTGCCAGCAGTGAGGGGACAGGGGGCTTCGGAGATACGCAGTATTTT. It encodes CASSEGTGGFGDTQYF. The chain carries TRBV6-4 and TRBJ2-3, with 12 bases lining up with TRBD1. From germline, CDR1 is MRHNA and CDR2 SNTAGT. The CDR3 is made up of 16 amino acids. Trimming cost V 3 bases and J 5 bases; bases outside gene matches: 6.

The chain employs TRBV19 and TRBJ2-2, with D possibly TRBD1 on 5 matching bases. The germline gives CDR1 LNHDA, CDR2 SQIVND (reference sequence). This CDR3 is 13 amino acids long. Trimming removed 4 bases from V and 6 bases from J, with 9 bases in between. This CDR3 is CASSNQGPGELFF. As DNA, the CDR3 is TGTGCCAGTAGTAACCAGGGCCCCGGGGAGCTGTTTTTT.

The chain combines TRBV6-2 or TRBV6-3 with TRBJ2-1; D ambiguous. Germline values: CDR1 MNHEY, CDR2 SVGEGT. The CDR3 has 11 residues. Between the trimmed V and J ends, which lost 2 bases and 8 bases, there was a span of 4 bases. Written as DNA, the CDR3 is TGTGCCAGCAGTTACGGCCATGAGCAGTTCTTC. It translates to CASSYGHEQFF.

CDR3 DNA sequence: TGTGCCAGCAGCTCGGGACAGCTTAACTACGAGCAGTACTTC. Translating it yields CASSSGQLNYEQYF. The rearrangement uses TRBV5-4 and TRBJ2-7; 7 bases line up with TRBD1. The V segment lost 3 bases and the J segment 3 bases; nucleotides outside the gene matches: 6. The CDR3 is 14 amino acids. Germline V CDR1 and CDR2: SGHNT, YYREEE (reference sequence).

This rearrangement joins TRBV6-1 to TRBJ2-5, with TRBD2 matching over 8 bases. The V and J ends lost 1 base and 5 bases, in that order; junction bases with no gene match: 6. Germline lookup yields CDR1 MNHNS and CDR2 SASEGT. The CDR3 runs to 15 residues. CDR3 nucleotide sequence: TGTGCCAGCAGTGAAGTCGGGGGGGACTGGGAGACCCAGTACTTC. Translation: CASSEVGGDWETQYF.

The rearrangement joins TRBV9 to TRBJ1-1, with TRBD1 matching 7 bases. CDR3 length: 15 residues. Germline loops: CDR1 SGDLS, CDR2 YYNGEE. J gave up 7 bases and V 0 bases, and 9 bases lay outside the gene matches. The CDR3 protein is CASSVERTGLNEAFF. The DNA of the CDR3 is TGTGCCAGCAGCGTAGAGAGGACAGGACTAAATGAAGCTTTCTTT. The complete variable domain, with remaining parts taken from reference TRBV9 and TRBJ1-1, reads DSGVTQTPKHLITATGQRVTLRCSPRSGDLSVYWYQQSLDQGLQFLIQYYNGEERAKGNILERFSAQQFPDLHSELNLSSLELGDSALYFCASSVERTGLNEAFFGQGTRLTVV.

This clone was seen once. The CDR3 nucleotides are TGTGCCAGCAGCCTACTAGCGGGGGCTAACCAAGAGACCCAGTACTTC. This translates into CASSLLAGANQETQYF. This chain uses TRBV11-2 with TRBJ2-5; 11 bases are a match to TRBD2. Per the germline V gene, CDR1 is SGHAT and CDR2 is FQNNGV. This CDR3 is 16 amino acids long. V lost 5 bases to trimming and J lost 0 bases; unmatched junction nucleotides: 5. Filled out from reference TRBV11-2 and TRBJ2-5, the complete variable domain reads EAGVAQSPRYKIIEKRQSVAFWCNPISGHATLYWYQQILGQGPKLLIQFQNNGVVDDSQLPKDRFSAERLKGVDSTLKIQPAKLEDSAVYLCASSLLAGANQETQYFGPGTRLLVL.

The sample holds one count of this clone. This chain links TRBV4-3 with TRBJ2-5; 9 nucleotides align to TRBD1. Germline loops: CDR1 LGHNA, CDR2 YSLEER. CDR3 length: 17 amino acids. Trimming removed 3 bases from V and 3 bases from J; junction bases left unmatched: 11. DNA for the CDR3: TGCGCCAGCAGCCACTCCCAACCTGGGACAGGGAAAGAGACCCAGTACTTC. Its translation is CASSHSQPGTGKETQYF.

This clone was counted once. The chain carries TRBV3-1 (or the pseudogene TRBV3-2) and TRBJ1-6, with D possibly TRBD1 on 6 matching bases. V was shortened by 4 bases and J by 5 bases, with 15 bases between the two germline ends. The CDR3 is made up of 16 amino acids. Germline CDR1 is LGHDT and CDR2 is YNNKEL (reference sequence). The CDR3 here is CASSPRQAPNNSPLHF. The DNA for the CDR3 is TGTGCCAGCAGCCCCCGACAGGCACCCAATAATTCACCCCTCCACTTT.

This chain connects TRBV9 to TRBJ2-3; D perhaps matches TRBD2 (6 bases). Germline lookup yields CDR1 SGDLS and CDR2 YYNGEE. Trimming left V 0 bases short and J 2 bases short, with 13 bases between. This CDR3 contains 16 residues. The DNA of the CDR3 is TGTGCCAGCAGCGTAGTCGGGGGAGTCCTCACAGATACGCAGTATTTT. This sequence encodes CASSVVGGVLTDTQYF.

The V gene is TRBV30, the J gene TRBJ1-5; D perhaps matches TRBD1 (5 bases). Trimming removed 5 bases from V and 7 bases from J, with 12 bases in between. In germline, CDR1 is GTSNPN, CDR2 SVGIG (reference sequence). This CDR3 is 12 amino acids long. This CDR3 reads CAWGDSYQPQHF. The DNA for the CDR3 is TGTGCCTGGGGAGACAGTTACCAGCCCCAGCATTTT.

This rearrangement joins TRBV4-3 to TRBJ1-2; 8 nucleotides agree with TRBD1. V gave up 0 bases and J gave up 2 bases; unmatched junction bases: 5. The CDR3 consists of 16 residues. Germline V CDR1 and CDR2: LGHNA, YSLEER. The CDR3 DNA follows: TGCGCCAGCAGCCAAGATCTTACAGGGGGAAACTATGGCTACACCTTC. Amino acid sequence: CASSQDLTGGNYGYTF.

V is TRBV5-1 and J is TRBJ2-7, with D perhaps TRBD2 (5 bases). V was clipped by 0 bases and J by 0 bases, with 10 bases between them. Germline CDR1 reads SGHRS; CDR2 reads YFSETQ. The CDR3 is 15 amino acids. CDR3 DNA sequence: TGCGCCAGCAGCTTGGGCGGGTTGAGCTCCTACGAGCAGTACTTC. It codes for CASSLGGLSSYEQYF.

The J gene is TRBJ1-2, the V gene TRBV7-2, with a possible D match to TRBD1 (6 bases). Germline V gives CDR1 SGHTA, CDR2 FQGNSA. CDR3 length: 14 amino acids. V lost 3 bases and J 2 bases, leaving 10 bases between the germline ends. The CDR3, as DNA: TGTGCCAGCAGCTTGATTACAGGGAACTATGGCTACACCTTC. Translating gives CASSLITGNYGYTF.

This clone was detected only a few times. V usage is TRBV27 and J usage is TRBJ1-5, with 7 bases aligning to TRBD1. Germline assignment: CDR1 MNHEY and CDR2 SMNVEV (reference sequence). J lost 2 bases, V lost 5 bases, and 3 bases had no gene match. The CDR3 extends over 14 amino acids. The CDR3 loop is CASSPGTGNQPQHF. CDR3 sequence (DNA): TGTGCCAGCAGTCCCGGGACAGGCAATCAGCCCCAGCATTTT.

V is TRBV30 and J is TRBJ2-5, with 13 positions matching TRBD2. The V gene's germline CDR1 is GTSNPN and CDR2 SVGIG (reference sequence). Losses at the gene ends were 3 bases for V and 5 bases for J; bases not matched to a gene: 9. There are 16 residues in the CDR3. CDR3: CAWSGTSGGALETQYF. The CDR3 nucleotides are TGTGCCTGGAGCGGTACTAGCGGGGGGGCCCTGGAGACCCAGTACTTC.

This chain connects TRBV11-3 to TRBJ2-1, with 14 bases aligning to TRBD2. Trimming at V came to 4 bases and at J to 7 bases, leaving 6 bases not matched to a gene. Germline V CDR1 and CDR2: SGHNT, YENEEA. The CDR3 covers 16 residues. The CDR3, as DNA: TGTGCCAGCAGCTCGACTAGCGGGGGGGCTGGGAATGAGCAGTTCTTC. Translated, it gives CASSSTSGGAGNEQFF. The full variable domain, its missing parts supplied by reference TRBV11-3 and TRBJ2-1, is EAGVVQSPRYKIIEKKQPVAFWCNPISGHNTLYWYLQNLGQGPELLIRYENEEAVDDSQLPKDRFSAERLKGVDSTLKIQPAELGDSAVYLCASSSTSGGAGNEQFFGPGTRLTVL.

The chain has TRBV19 and TRBJ1-4; 10 bases fit TRBD1. The CDR3 extends over 13 amino acids. The V and J ends lost 7 bases and 11 bases, in that order; junction bases with no gene match: 7. The germline V gene has CDR1 LNHDA and CDR2 SQIVND (reference sequence). CDR3 sequence: CASTKGQGGKLFF. The CDR3 DNA sequence: TGTGCCAGTACCAAAGGACAGGGGGGGAAACTGTTTTTT. Full variable domain (remainder filled in from reference TRBV19 and TRBJ1-4): DGGITQSPKYLFRKEGQNVTLSCEQNLNHDAMYWYRQDPGQGLRLIYYSQIVNDFQKGDIAEGYSVSREKKESFPLTVTSAQKNPTAFYLCASTKGQGGKLFFGSGTQLSVL.

This chain joins TRBV6-6 and TRBJ2-3; 11 bases line up with TRBD2. Germline trimming cut 6 bases from V and 4 bases from J; bases unmatched to any gene: 9. This CDR3 is 16 amino acids long. Germline V gives CDR1 MNHNY, CDR2 SVGAGI (reference sequence). CDR3 nucleotides: TGTGCCAGCAGCCACCAGACTAGCGGGAATCCAGATACGCAGTATTTT. This translates into CASSHQTSGNPDTQYF.